The 8 T cell receptor beta chains below were found in one sample sequenced in a study of cytomegalovirus exposure and HLA in healthy donors. The data were produced by immunoSEQ multiplex PCR, yet TCRdb's version contains in-frame clones alone and is incomplete. The sample has 130,000 to 150,000 clones, roughly nine tenths seen once. The sample comprised PBMCs. These receptors were taken from a man in his late teens or twenties in good health and CMV-seronegative.

This chain uses TRBV7-2 with TRBJ2-1; D gene unclear. From germline, CDR1 is SGHTA and CDR2 FQGNSA. The length of the CDR3 is 14 residues. V lost 1 base and J 15 bases, leaving 19 bases between the germline ends. CDR3 loop: CASSLVGVPSEVFF. The CDR3 DNA reads as TGTGCCAGCAGCTTAGTTGGAGTCCCCTCAGAGGTGTTCTTC.

This clone was picked up a small number of times. The chain couples TRBV9 to TRBJ1-2; TRBD1 aligns across 7 bases. The CDR3 runs to 14 residues. Germline V gene data show CDR1 as SGDLS and CDR2 as YYNGEE. Germline trimming cut 0 bases from V and 4 bases from J; bases unmatched to any gene: 3. In DNA form, the CDR3 reads TGTGCCAGCAGCGTAGGAGACAGGGCCTATGGCTACACCTTC. Its translation: CASSVGDRAYGYTF.

About this clone itself: Sequence at one end of the junction differs from germline and may be a read error. This rearrangement joins TRBV6-1 to TRBJ2-7; 7 bases fit TRBD1. Looked up from germline, CDR1 is MNHNS and CDR2 is SASEGT. This CDR3 is 13 amino acids long. In DNA, the CDR3 is TGTGCCAGCAGTGAAGCGCTCGACAGGGATTACCACTTC. Protein: CASSEALDRDYHF.

The CDR3 coding sequence is TGTGCCAGCAGCTCCCGGGGTGGCGGTGTTTCAGATACGCAGTATTTT. Translation: CASSSRGGGVSDTQYF. This chain uses TRBV13 with TRBJ2-3; D might be TRBD2 (5 bases). The V gene's germline CDR1 is PRHDT and CDR2 FYEKMQ (reference sequence). CDR3 length equals 16 residues. Trimming took 4 bases from V and 4 from J, leaving 18 bases between them.

This clone was seen a handful of times. The rearrangement joins TRBV28 to TRBJ2-7, with D uncertain. The germline V gene has CDR1 MDHEN and CDR2 SYDVKM. This CDR3 is 12 amino acids long. Trimming took off 5 bases at V and 3 bases at J, with 8 bases between the two ends. The CDR3 here is CASSQGVYEQYV. The CDR3 region has the DNA TGTGCCAGCAGTCAAGGAGTCTACGAGCAGTACGTC.

This clone was seen a few times. The chain uses TRBV6-5 and TRBJ1-5; D call uncertain. The CDR3 totals 15 residues. V was cut by 6 bases and J by 2 bases, with 14 bases left in between. Germline CDR1 reads MNHEY; CDR2 reads SVGAGI. The CDR3: CASRSSGLGNQPQHF. The CDR3 DNA sequence: TGTGCCAGCAGATCCTCTGGCCTGGGCAATCAGCCCCAGCATTTT.

This chain links TRBV30 with TRBJ1-2, with D unresolved. V was clipped by 2 bases and J by 9 bases, with 13 bases between them. The germline CDR1 and CDR2 sequences are GTSNPN and SVGIG (reference sequence). This CDR3 spans 12 amino acids. CDR3 DNA: TGTGCCTGGAGTATAGAGGGAGTCCGCTACACCTTC. It encodes CAWSIEGVRYTF.

The rearrangement uses TRBV7-2 and TRBJ1-2; no firm D call. Trimming shortened V by 1 base and J by 7 bases, and 13 bases separated the two germline ends. Germline-derived CDR1 and CDR2 are SGHTA and FQGNSA. CDR3 length: 14 amino acids. The CDR3: CASSLVWARPGYTF. CDR3 bases: TGTGCCAGCAGCTTAGTATGGGCCAGGCCTGGCTACACCTTC.